This TCR beta chain was recorded in a study of blood T cell repertoires in COVID-19 (dated by TCRdb to 2020 to 2022). For the study in its entirety: The collaborator samples originated in the United States, Italy and Spain and spanned the acute and convalescent phases of COVID-19. The prospective study material was composed of cDNA or gDNA derived from T cells, B-cell-depleted T cells, or PBMCs. Deeply sampled blood TCRbeta repertoires from subjects exposed to, actively infected with, or recovered from COVID-19 were included in the dataset. The repertoires were made available in a free public database intended to serve as a resource for research on the immune response to SARS-CoV-2. The samples were drawn from two sources: the first 160 participants of the ongoing ImmuneRACE study, and 1,200 or so subjects contributed by 6 global collaborators. Sample metadata almost always included a de-identified subject ID, COVID-19 status, age in years and sex. Where available, HLA class I and class II types were taken from metadata supplied by the sample provider and were not determined by assay-based typing.

The immunoSEQ Assay, a bias-controlled multiplex PCR, was used to amplify TCRbeta CDR3 regions from genomic DNA. Regarding the original processing steps: The number of nucleated cells in each sample was estimated by amplification of reference gene primers within the assay. Sequence reads were collapsed and filtered to measure the absolute abundance of every unique TCRbeta CDR3 rearrangement. For each sample, productive Simpson clonality was calculated by taking the square root of Simpson's diversity index across productive rearrangements. This is the immuneACCESS table as TCRdb keeps it, with only in-frame sequences that have V and J called. A part of the clones is gone; compared with another copy, unresolved V genes explain less than half, and the rest is unexplained. That table supplies the V and J calls and clone size; D and trimming were determined from the DNA. This sample holds about 36,000 clones; about 85% were observed only once. The ten biggest clones cover approximately 15% of the sample.

Trimming removed 10 bases from V and 5 bases from J; the gene matches leave 7 bases unexplained. The germline V gene (reference sequence) supplies CDR1 SEHNR and CDR2 FQNEAQ. CDR3 length: 12 amino acids, cysteine to phenylalanine. Of the read, only the CDR3 DNA is kept; its 36 bases are in frame from base 1. The collaborating institutions used their own protocols to collect whole blood in K2EDTA tubes. For TCRbeta analysis, collaborators shipped samples in one of three forms: frozen whole blood, isolated PBMCs, or DNA extracted from either of those sample types. Findings and caveats that apply to the study as a whole: The quantity of clinical and demographic metadata differed by source and by participant and was supplied without curation.

Note on this clone: It lacks a known antigen. No quality values exist for individual bases; no much larger clone is one base distant.

The source is a human donor in a cohort sampled during active COVID-19. Sequencing used peripheral blood. The sequence links TRBV7-9 to TRBJ1-1; TRBD1 agrees with 7 junctional bases. CDR3 loop: CAIDRATTEAFF. The DNA sequence follows: TGTGCCATCGACAGGGCGACAACTGAAGCTTTCTTT.